Listed below are T cell receptor beta chains from one sample, sequenced in a study of CD8 T cells in ankylosing spondylitis. TCRdb reanalysed the 5' RACE reads using MiXCR and keeps one entry per CDR3 protein. Among 450,000 to 550,000 distinct CDR3 sequences listed, approximately 5.3% were seen once. Sequencing was done on a sample of blood, either unsorted or a sorted T cell fraction (not recorded which). The receptor source for this set is a male donor with ankylosing spondylitis. The CDR3 runs from the conserved cysteine through the conserved F or W. A D gene is named only where the DNA matches it firmly. A row's size may be missing; if present it is once, few, many or a size class.

d_gene	v_gene	j_gene	abundance	CDR3nt	CDR3aa
TRBD1	TRBV20-1	TRBJ2-7	many	TGCAGTGCTAGAGGGGGGACAGGGGTCTACGAGCAGTACTTC	CSARGGTGVYEQYF
TRBD1	TRBV2	TRBJ1-1	few	TGTGCCAGCGGGGGACAGGGACTTAACACTGAAGCTTTCTTT	CASGGQGLNTEAFF
-	TRBV7-2	TRBJ2-7	-	TGTGCCAGCAGCTTAGCCACGGCGGGCTACGAGCAGTACTTC	CASSLATAGYEQYF
-	TRBV5-1	TRBJ2-1	few	TGCGCCAGCAGCCCATCCCTAGGAATAGAGCAGTTCTTC	CASSPSLGIEQFF
-	TRBV20-1	TRBJ2-5	many	TGCAGTGCTAGACCGGGACTCTCAGGGCAGACCCAGTACTTC	CSARPGLSGQTQYF
TRBD2	TRBV5-1	TRBJ2-5	-	TGCGCCAGCAGCTGGACTAGCCTGCAAGAGACCCAGTACTTC	CASSWTSLQETQYF
-	TRBV9	TRBJ1-6	many	TGTGCCAGCAGCAAATACGAGGGGCTTGTGAATTCACCCCTCCACTTT	CASSKYEGLVNSPLHF
TRBD1	TRBV28	TRBJ2-5	many	TGTGCCAGCAGTACCGCCGGGACAGGGGAAGAGACCCAGTACTTC	CASSTAGTGEETQYF
-	TRBV6-1	TRBJ1-5	few	TGTGCCAGCAGTGAAGCGTTACAGCTACAAGATCAGCCCCAGCATTTT	CASSEALQLQDQPQHF
TRBD2	TRBV4-3	TRBJ2-1	many	TGCGCCAGCAGCCAAGATCCTAGCGGGTCATCCAGGGAGCAGTTCTTC	CASSQDPSGSSREQFF
-	TRBV10-3	TRBJ1-2	few	TGTGCCATCAGTGAGGGTGCGAAATACACCTTC	CAISEGAKYTF
TRBD1	TRBV27	TRBJ2-3	few	TGTGCCAGCAGTTTCCTGCCGGGACAGGGGTTGACAGATACGCAGTATTTT	CASSFLPGQGLTDTQYF
-	TRBV7-9	TRBJ1-1	many	TGTGCCAGCAGCTTCAGTGGACCGTTGAACACTGAAGCTTTCTTT	CASSFSGPLNTEAFF
-	TRBV6-2/TRBV6-3	TRBJ2-4	many	TGTGCCAGCAGTTATCCTAACGCGCACATTCAGTACTTC	CASSYPNAHIQYF
-	TRBV5-1	TRBJ2-5	few	TGCGCCAGCAGCTTGGATACGGGCAGGCAAGAGACCCAGTACTTC	CASSLDTGRQETQYF
-	TRBV7-2	TRBJ2-7	many	TGTGCCAGCAGTTTTGTGGACGGTCCCTACGAGCAGTACTTC	CASSFVDGPYEQYF
-	TRBV6-4	TRBJ2-2	-	TGTGCCAGCAGTCCCAAAGGAAGGACCGGGGAGCTGTTTTTT	CASSPKGRTGELFF
-	TRBV28	TRBJ2-7	-	TGTGCCAGCAATACAGGGTTCGAGCAGTACTTC	CASNTGFEQYF
-	TRBV7-9	TRBJ1-2	many	TGTGCCAGCAGCAGGGGGGCCCTACCCTATGGCTACACCTTC	CASSRGALPYGYTF
-	TRBV4-1	TRBJ2-5	many	TGCGCCAGCAGCCAAGAGCGAAGGAGTAGTAGGGAGACCCAGTACTTC	CASSQERRSSRETQYF
TRBD1	TRBV28	TRBJ1-2	many	TGTGCCAGCAGTTCCGGGACAGGAGCGTATGGCTACACCTTC	CASSSGTGAYGYTF
-	TRBV7-7	TRBJ2-2	few	TGTGCTAGCAGCCCCCCGGGCGGGGAAAACACCGGGGAGCTGTTTTTT	CASSPPGGENTGELFF
-	TRBV20-1	TRBJ2-4	-	TGCAGTGCCAAATCTGGTGGGGGTGCCAAAAACATTCAGTACTTC	CSAKSGGGAKNIQYF
-	TRBV6-1	TRBJ1-1	many	TGTGCCAGCAGCCTCCTGGGGGGGGACACTGAAGCTTTCTTT	CASSLLGGDTEAFF
TRBD2	TRBV4-1	TRBJ2-2	many	TGCGCCAGCAGTAGACTAGCGGGAGGGCCTAACACCGGGGAGCTGTTTTTT	CASSRLAGGPNTGELFF
-	TRBV24-1	TRBJ1-5	many	TGTGCCACCAGTGAACATGGAGGTCAGCCCCAGCATTTT	CATSEHGGQPQHF
TRBD2	TRBV7-2	TRBJ2-3	many	TGTGCCAGCAGCTTAGCGGGAGGGCCTTCTTTT	CASSLAGGPSF